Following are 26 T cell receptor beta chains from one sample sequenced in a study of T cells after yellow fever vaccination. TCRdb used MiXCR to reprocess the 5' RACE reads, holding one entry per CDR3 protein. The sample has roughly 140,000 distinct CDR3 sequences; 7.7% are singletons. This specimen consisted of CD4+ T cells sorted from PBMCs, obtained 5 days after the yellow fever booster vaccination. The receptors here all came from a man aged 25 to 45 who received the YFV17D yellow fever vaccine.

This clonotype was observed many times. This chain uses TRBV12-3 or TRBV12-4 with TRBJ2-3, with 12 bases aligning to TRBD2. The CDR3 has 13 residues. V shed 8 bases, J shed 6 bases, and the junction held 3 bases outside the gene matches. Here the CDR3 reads CASRLAGVDTQYF. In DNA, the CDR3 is TGTGCCAGCCGACTAGCGGGAGTGGATACGCAGTATTTT.

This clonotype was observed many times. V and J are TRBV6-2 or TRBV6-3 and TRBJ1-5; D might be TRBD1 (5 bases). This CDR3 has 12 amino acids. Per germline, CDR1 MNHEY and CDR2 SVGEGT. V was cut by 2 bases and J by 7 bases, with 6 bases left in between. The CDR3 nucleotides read TGTGCCAGCAGTTACCCAGGGCAGCCCCAGCATTTT. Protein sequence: CASSYPGQPQHF.

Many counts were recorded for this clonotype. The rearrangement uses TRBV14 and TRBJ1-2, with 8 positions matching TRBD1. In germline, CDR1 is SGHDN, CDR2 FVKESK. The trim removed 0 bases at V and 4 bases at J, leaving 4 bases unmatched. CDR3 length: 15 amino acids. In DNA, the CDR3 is TGTGCCAGCAGCCAAGACAGGGGGCTGGCCTATGGCTACACCTTC. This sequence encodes CASSQDRGLAYGYTF. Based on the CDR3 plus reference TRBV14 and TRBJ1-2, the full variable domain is EAGVTQFPSHSVIEKGQTVTLRCDPISGHDNLYWYRRVMGKEIKFLLHFVKESKQDESGMPNNRFLAERTGGTYSTLKVQPAELEDSGVYFCASSQDRGLAYGYTFGSGTRLTVV.

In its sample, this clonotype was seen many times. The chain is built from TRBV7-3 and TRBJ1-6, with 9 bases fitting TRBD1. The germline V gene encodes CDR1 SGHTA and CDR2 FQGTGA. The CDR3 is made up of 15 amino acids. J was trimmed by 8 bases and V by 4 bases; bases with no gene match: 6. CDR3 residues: CASSSTGGGYSPLHF. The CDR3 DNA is TGTGCCAGCAGCTCGACAGGGGGAGGTTATTCACCCCTCCACTTT.

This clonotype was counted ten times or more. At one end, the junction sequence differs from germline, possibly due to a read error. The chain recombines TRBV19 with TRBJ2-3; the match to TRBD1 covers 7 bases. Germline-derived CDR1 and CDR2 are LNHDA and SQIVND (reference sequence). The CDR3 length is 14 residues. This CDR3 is CASSRDSSTDTQYF. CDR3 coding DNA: TGCGCCAGCAGCCGGGACAGCAGCACAGATACGCAGTATTTT.

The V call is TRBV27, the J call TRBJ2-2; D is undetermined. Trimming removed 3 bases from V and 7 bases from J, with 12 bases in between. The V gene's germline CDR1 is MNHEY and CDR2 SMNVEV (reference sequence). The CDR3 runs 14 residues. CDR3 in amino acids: CASSFFRQGGELFF. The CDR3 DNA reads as TGTGCCAGCAGTTTTTTCCGTCAAGGCGGGGAGCTGTTTTTT.

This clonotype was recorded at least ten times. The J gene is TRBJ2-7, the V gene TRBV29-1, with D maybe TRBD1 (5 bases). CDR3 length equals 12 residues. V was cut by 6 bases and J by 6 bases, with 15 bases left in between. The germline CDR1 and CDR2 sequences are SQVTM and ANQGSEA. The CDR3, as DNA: TGCAGCGTGGATACAGGTTCTGGCGAGCAGTACTTC. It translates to CSVDTGSGEQYF.

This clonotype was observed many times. The DNA for the CDR3 is TGTGCCAGCAGCCCCCACGGAGATACGCAGTATTTT. It is translated as CASSPHGDTQYF. V usage is TRBV7-9 and J usage is TRBJ2-3; no firm D call. Germline-derived CDR1 and CDR2 are SEHNR and FQNEAQ (reference sequence). Trimming cost V 5 bases and J 5 bases, with 8 bases left between them. This CDR3 has 12 residues.

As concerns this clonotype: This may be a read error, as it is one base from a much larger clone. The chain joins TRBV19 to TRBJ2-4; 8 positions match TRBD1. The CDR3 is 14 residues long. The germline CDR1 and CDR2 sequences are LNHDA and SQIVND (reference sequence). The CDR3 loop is CASSRDRMNNTQYF. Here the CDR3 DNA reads TGTGCCAGTAGCAGGGACAGGATGAATAACACTCAGTACTTC. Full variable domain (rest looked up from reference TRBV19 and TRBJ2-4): DGGITQSPKYLFRKEGQNVTLSCEQNLNHDAMYWYRQDPGQGLRLIYYSQIVNDFQKGDIAEGYSVSREKKESFPLTVTSAQKNPTAFYLCASSRDRMNNTQYFGAGTRLSVL.

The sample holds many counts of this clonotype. CDR3 sequence reads: CASSSGLAGVVGTGELFF. CDR3 nucleotide sequence: TGTGCCAGCAGCTCCGGACTAGCGGGAGTCGTTGGAACCGGGGAGCTGTTTTTT. The V call is TRBV7-3, the J call TRBJ2-2, with 13 bases that match TRBD2. V gave up 4 bases and J gave up 5 bases; unmatched junction bases: 10. This CDR3 spans 18 amino acids. The germline CDR1 and CDR2 sequences are SGHTA and FQGTGA.

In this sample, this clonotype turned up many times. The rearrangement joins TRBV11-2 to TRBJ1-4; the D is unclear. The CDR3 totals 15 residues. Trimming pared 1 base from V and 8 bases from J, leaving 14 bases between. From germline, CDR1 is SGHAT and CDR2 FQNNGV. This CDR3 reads CASSLVVGRWEKLFF. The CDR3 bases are TGTGCCAGCAGCTTAGTTGTGGGAAGATGGGAAAAACTGTTTTTT.

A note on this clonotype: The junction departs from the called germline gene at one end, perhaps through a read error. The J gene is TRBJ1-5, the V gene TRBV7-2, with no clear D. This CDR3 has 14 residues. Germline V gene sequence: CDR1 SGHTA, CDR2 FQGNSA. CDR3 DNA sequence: TGTGCCAGCAGCCTAGCCGGTCCTGGGCAGCCCCAGCATTTT. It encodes CASSLAGPGQPQHF.

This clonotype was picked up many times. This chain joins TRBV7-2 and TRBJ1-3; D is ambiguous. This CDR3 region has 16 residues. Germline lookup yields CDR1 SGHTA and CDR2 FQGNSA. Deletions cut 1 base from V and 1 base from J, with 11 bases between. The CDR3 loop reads CASSLVPGLSGNTIYF. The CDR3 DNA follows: TGTGCCAGCAGCTTAGTCCCTGGCCTTTCTGGAAACACCATATATTTT.

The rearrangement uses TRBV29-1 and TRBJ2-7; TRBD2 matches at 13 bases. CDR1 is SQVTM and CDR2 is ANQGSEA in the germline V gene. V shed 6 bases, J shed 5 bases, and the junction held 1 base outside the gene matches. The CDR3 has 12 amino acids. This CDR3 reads CSVGLAGDEQYF. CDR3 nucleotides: TGCAGCGTAGGACTAGCGGGAGACGAGCAGTACTTC.

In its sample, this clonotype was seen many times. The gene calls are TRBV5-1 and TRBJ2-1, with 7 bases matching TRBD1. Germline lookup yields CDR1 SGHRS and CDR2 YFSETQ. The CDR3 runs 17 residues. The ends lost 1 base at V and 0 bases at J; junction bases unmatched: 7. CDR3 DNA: TGCGCCAGCAGCTTGTTTGGCCGGGACAGCTCCTACAATGAGCAGTTCTTC. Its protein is CASSLFGRDSSYNEQFF.

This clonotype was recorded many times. The CDR3 sequence: CASSDSRRSTDTQYF. In nucleotides, the CDR3 is TGCGCCAGCAGTGACTCCAGGCGGAGCACAGATACGCAGTATTTT. This chain joins TRBV10-2 and TRBJ2-3, with unresolved D. CDR3 size: 15 residues. Trimming took off 3 bases at V and 0 bases at J, with 10 bases between the two ends. Per germline, CDR1 WSHSY and CDR2 SAAADI.

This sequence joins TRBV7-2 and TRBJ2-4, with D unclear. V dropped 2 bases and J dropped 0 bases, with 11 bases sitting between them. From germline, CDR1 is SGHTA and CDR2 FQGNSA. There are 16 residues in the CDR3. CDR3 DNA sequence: TGTGCCAGCAGCTTAAGCACAGACCTAGCCAAAAACATTCAGTACTTC. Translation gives CASSLSTDLAKNIQYF.

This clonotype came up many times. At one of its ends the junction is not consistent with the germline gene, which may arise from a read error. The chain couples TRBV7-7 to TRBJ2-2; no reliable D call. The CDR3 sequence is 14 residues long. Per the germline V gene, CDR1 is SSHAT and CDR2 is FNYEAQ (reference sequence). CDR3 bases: TGTGCTAGCAAAAGAAATGCGAACACCGGGGAGCTGTTTTTT. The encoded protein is CASKRNANTGELFF.

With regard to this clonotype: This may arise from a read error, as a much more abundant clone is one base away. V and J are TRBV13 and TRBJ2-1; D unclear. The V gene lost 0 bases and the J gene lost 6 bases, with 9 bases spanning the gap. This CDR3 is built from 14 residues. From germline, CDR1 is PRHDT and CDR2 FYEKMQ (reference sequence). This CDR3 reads CASSLGGNVNEQFF. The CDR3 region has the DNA TGTGCCAGCAGCTTAGGTGGGAATGTCAATGAGCAGTTCTTC.

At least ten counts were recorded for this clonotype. The CDR3 nucleotides are TGCGCCAGCAGCTTTGGACCCTTGGGGGCCCAAGAGACCCAGTACTTC. This sequence encodes CASSFGPLGAQETQYF. The chain employs TRBV5-1 and TRBJ2-5; tentatively, D is TRBD1 (6 bases). The CDR3 spans 16 residues. Germline CDR1 and CDR2: SGHRS and YFSETQ. V was cut by 2 bases and J by 1 base, with 15 bases left in between.

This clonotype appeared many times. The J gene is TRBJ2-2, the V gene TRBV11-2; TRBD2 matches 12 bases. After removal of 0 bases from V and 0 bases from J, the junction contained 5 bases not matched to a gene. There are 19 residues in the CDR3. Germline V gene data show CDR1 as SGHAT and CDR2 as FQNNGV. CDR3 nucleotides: TGTGCCAGCAGCTTAGAAGGACTAGCGGGGTTTACGAACACCGGGGAGCTGTTTTTT. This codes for CASSLEGLAGFTNTGELFF.

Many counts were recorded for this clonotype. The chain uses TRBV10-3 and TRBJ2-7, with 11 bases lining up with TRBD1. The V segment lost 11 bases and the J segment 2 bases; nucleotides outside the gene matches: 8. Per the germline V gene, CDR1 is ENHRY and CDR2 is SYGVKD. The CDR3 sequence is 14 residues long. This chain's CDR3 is CAPDQGQGAYEQYF. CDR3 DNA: TGTGCCCCCGACCAGGGACAGGGGGCCTACGAGCAGTACTTC.

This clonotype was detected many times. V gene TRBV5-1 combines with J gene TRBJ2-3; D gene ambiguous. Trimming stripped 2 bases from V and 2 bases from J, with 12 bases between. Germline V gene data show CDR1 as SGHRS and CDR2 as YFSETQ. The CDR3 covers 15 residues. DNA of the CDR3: TGCGCCAGCAGCTTTGGTGGGAAAGACACAGATACGCAGTATTTT. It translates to CASSFGGKDTDTQYF. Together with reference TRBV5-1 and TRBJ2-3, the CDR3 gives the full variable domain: KAGVTQTPRYLIKTRGQQVTLSCSPISGHRSVSWYQQTPGQGLQFLFEYFSETQRNKGNFPGRFSGRQFSNSRSEMNVSTLELGDSALYLCASSFGGKDTDTQYFGPGTRLTVL.

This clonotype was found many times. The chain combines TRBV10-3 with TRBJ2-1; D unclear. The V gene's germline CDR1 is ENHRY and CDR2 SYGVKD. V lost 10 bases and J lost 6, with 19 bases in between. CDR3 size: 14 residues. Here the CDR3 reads CATNSGPDPNEQFF. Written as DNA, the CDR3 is TGTGCCACCAACTCGGGTCCGGACCCCAATGAGCAGTTCTTC.

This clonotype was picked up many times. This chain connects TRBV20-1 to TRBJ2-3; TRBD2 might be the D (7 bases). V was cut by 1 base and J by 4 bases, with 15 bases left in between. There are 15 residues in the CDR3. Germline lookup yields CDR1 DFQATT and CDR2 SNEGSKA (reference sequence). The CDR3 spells CSARVGWGGPDTQYF. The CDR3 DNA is TGCAGTGCTAGAGTTGGATGGGGGGGGCCAGATACGCAGTATTTT.

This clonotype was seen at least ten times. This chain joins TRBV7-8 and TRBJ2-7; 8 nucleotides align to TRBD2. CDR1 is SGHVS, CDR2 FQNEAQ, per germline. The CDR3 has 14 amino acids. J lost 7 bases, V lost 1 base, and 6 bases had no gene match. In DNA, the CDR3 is TGTGCCAGCAGCTTAGTGCCTAGCGGGCGGGAGCAGTACTTC. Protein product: CASSLVPSGREQYF.